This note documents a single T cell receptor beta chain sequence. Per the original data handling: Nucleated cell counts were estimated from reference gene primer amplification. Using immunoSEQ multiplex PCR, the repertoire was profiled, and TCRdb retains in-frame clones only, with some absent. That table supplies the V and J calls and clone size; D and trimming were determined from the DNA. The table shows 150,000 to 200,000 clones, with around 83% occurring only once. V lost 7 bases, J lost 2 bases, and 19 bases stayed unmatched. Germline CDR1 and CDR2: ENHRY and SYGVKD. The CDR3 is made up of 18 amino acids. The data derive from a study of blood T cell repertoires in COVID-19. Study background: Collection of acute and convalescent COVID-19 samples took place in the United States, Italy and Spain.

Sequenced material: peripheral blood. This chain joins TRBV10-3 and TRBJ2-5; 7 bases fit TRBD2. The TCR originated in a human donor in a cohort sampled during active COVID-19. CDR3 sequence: CAITERVKGRAFQETQYF. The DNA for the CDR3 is TGTGCCATCACCGAGCGGGTAAAGGGGAGGGCCTTTCAAGAGACCCAGTACTTC.